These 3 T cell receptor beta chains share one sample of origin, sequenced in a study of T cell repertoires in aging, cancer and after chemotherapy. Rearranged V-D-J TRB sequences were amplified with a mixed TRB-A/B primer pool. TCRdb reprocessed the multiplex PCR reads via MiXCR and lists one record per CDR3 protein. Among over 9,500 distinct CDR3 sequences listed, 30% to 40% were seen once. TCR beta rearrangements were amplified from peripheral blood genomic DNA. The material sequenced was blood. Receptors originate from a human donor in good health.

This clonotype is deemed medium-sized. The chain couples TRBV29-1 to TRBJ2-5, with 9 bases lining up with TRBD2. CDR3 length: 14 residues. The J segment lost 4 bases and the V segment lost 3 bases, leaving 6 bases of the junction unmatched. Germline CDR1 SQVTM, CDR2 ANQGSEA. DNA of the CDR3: TGCAGCGTTGAGCAGCGGGAGGCGGGAGAGACCCAGTACTTC. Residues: CSVEQREAGETQYF.

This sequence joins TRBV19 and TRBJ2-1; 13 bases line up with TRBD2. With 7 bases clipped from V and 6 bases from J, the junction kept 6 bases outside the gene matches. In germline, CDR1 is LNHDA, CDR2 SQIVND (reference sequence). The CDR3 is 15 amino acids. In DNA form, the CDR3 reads TGTGCCAGTACCTGCGGACTAGCGGGGGTCAATGAGCAGTTCTTC. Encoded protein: CASTCGLAGVNEQFF.

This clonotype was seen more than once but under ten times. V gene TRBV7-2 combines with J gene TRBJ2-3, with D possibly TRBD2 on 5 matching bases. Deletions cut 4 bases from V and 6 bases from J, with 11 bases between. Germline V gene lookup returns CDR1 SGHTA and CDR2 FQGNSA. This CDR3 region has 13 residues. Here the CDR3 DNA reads TGTGCCAGCAGCTCCTCAAGAGGGGATACGCAGTATTTT. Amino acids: CASSSSRGDTQYF.